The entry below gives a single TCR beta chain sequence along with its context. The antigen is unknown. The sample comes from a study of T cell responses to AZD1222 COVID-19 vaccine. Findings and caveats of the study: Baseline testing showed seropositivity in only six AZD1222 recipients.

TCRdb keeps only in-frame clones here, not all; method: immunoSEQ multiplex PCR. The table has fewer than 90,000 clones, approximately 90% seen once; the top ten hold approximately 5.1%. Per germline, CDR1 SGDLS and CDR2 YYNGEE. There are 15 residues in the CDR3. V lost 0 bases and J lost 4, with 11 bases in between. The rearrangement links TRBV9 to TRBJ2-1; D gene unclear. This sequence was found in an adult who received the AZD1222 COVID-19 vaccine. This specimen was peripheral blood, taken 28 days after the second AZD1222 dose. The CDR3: CASSVDSPLYNEQFF. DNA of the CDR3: TGTGCCAGCAGCGTAGACAGCCCTCTATACAATGAGCAGTTCTTC.